This is a list of T cell receptor beta chains from one sample in a study of cytomegalovirus exposure and HLA in healthy donors. Assay used: immunoSEQ multiplex PCR; TCRdb lists only in-frame clones, some missing. Among under 150,000 clones listed, roughly 69% were seen once. The sample was PBMCs. These receptor sequences come from a human donor in good health. Each CDR3 is given with its conserved first and last residue. A D gene is named only where the DNA matches it firmly. Rows give clone size only sometimes, using once, few, many, or a class for an expanded clone.

cdr3_aa: CASSLSGQVGGYTF
cdr3_nt: TGTGCCAGCAGTTTATCGGGACAGGTAGGCGGCTACACCTTC
j_call: TRBJ1-2
clone_size: .
d_call: TRBD1
v_call: TRBV27
cdr3_length: 14

cdr3_aa: CASSFRGSGYTF
cdr3_nt: TGTGCCAGCAGTTTCCGAGGGAGCGGCTACACCTTC
j_call: TRBJ1-2
clone_size: once
d_call: .
v_call: TRBV28
cdr3_length: 12

cdr3_aa: CASSALGTGGPIWDSPLHF
cdr3_nt: TGTGCCAGTAGTGCCCTCGGGACAGGAGGACCAATCTGGGATTCACCCCTCCACTTT
j_call: TRBJ1-6
clone_size: .
d_call: TRBD1
v_call: TRBV19
cdr3_length: 19

cdr3_aa: CASSSRQGPNTEAFF
cdr3_nt: TGTGCCAGCAGCTCTAGACAGGGCCCAAACACTGAAGCTTTCTTT
j_call: TRBJ1-1
clone_size: .
d_call: TRBD1
v_call: TRBV7-6
cdr3_length: 15

cdr3_aa: CASQTPGEQYF
cdr3_nt: TGTGCCAGCCAGACCCCAGGCGAGCAGTACTTC
j_call: TRBJ2-7
clone_size: .
d_call: .
v_call: TRBV6-5
cdr3_length: 11

cdr3_aa: CASSGLAYDTQYF
cdr3_nt: TGTGCCAGTAGTGGACTAGCATACGATACGCAGTATTTT
j_call: TRBJ2-3
clone_size: .
d_call: TRBD2
v_call: TRBV19
cdr3_length: 13

cdr3_aa: CASSLVGWEGTF
cdr3_nt: TGTGCCAGCAGCTTAGTGGGCTGGGAGGGGACCTTC
j_call: TRBJ1-2
clone_size: .
d_call: .
v_call: TRBV7-2
cdr3_length: 12

cdr3_aa: CAWSVDRYEQYF
cdr3_nt: TGTGCCTGGAGTGTAGACAGGTACGAGCAGTACTTC
j_call: TRBJ2-7
clone_size: .
d_call: .
v_call: TRBV30
cdr3_length: 12

cdr3_aa: CASSRDRGRSYEQYF
cdr3_nt: TGTGCCAGTAGCCGGGACAGGGGACGCTCCTACGAGCAGTACTTC
j_call: TRBJ2-7
clone_size: .
d_call: TRBD1
v_call: TRBV5-4
cdr3_length: 15

cdr3_aa: CASRGTGGVSTIYF
cdr3_nt: TGTGCCAGCAGGGGGACAGGGGGAGTCAGCACCATATATTTT
j_call: TRBJ1-3
clone_size: .
d_call: TRBD1
v_call: TRBV6-5
cdr3_length: 14

cdr3_aa: CATSRGTGVNSPLHF
cdr3_nt: TGTGCCACCAGCAGAGGGACAGGGGTCAATTCACCCCTCCACTTT
j_call: TRBJ1-6
clone_size: .
d_call: TRBD1
v_call: TRBV15
cdr3_length: 15

cdr3_aa: CASSPQLSGGQPTMEQFF
cdr3_nt: TGTGCCAGTAGTCCGCAACTATCGGGCGGGCAACCTACAATGGAGCAGTTCTTC
j_call: TRBJ2-1
clone_size: .
d_call: .
v_call: TRBV19
cdr3_length: 18

cdr3_aa: CASSLGLTGQPQHF
cdr3_nt: TGTGCCAGCAGCTTGGGCCTAACGGGTCAGCCCCAGCATTTT
j_call: TRBJ1-5
clone_size: .
d_call: .
v_call: TRBV5-6
cdr3_length: 14

cdr3_aa: CAISESLAGDTSTDTQYF
cdr3_nt: TGTGCCATCAGTGAGTCTCTAGCGGGTGATACTAGCACAGATACGCAGTATTTT
j_call: TRBJ2-3
clone_size: .
d_call: TRBD2
v_call: TRBV10-3
cdr3_length: 18

cdr3_aa: CACSFSRRGGEQFF
cdr3_nt: TGTGCCTGCAGTTTTTCTCGTCGGGGTGGTGAGCAGTTCTTC
j_call: TRBJ2-1
clone_size: once
d_call: .
v_call: TRBV27
cdr3_length: 14

cdr3_aa: CASSQVYEQYF
cdr3_nt: TGTGCCAGCAGCCAGGTCTACGAGCAGTACTTC
j_call: TRBJ2-7
clone_size: .
d_call: .
v_call: TRBV6-6
cdr3_length: 11

cdr3_aa: CASNAGAGGQDTQYF
cdr3_nt: TGCGCCAGCAACGCGGGAGCGGGGGGGCAAGATACGCAGTATTTT
j_call: TRBJ2-3
clone_size: .
d_call: TRBD2
v_call: TRBV4-3
cdr3_length: 15

cdr3_aa: CASNRDSIYEQYF
cdr3_nt: TGTGCCAGCAACCGGGACTCAATCTACGAGCAGTACTTC
j_call: TRBJ2-7
clone_size: once
d_call: .
v_call: TRBV2
cdr3_length: 13